Below are 16 T cell receptor beta chains sequenced from a single sample in a study of T cells in Graves' hyperthyroidism and ophthalmopathy (dated by TCRdb to between 2019 and 2020). Preparation of the library involved multiplex PCR. Sequencing relied on an Illumina HiSeq 2000. TCR beta CDR3 regions were amplified from RNA transcripts. For the first round of RT-PCR on the TCR CDR3, the HTBI primer set was used together with the Qiagen OneStep RT-PCR kit. In-frame beta chains were kept once TCRdb had trimmed the public reads at Q25 with fastp and called clones with MiXCR. Rows with a matching CDR3 protein are joined into one entry that keeps the most common DNA and genes. This sample comprises 550,000 to 600,000 distinct CDR3 sequences, around 14% of them detected only once. Around 7% of the sample goes to the ten largest clones. Specimen: blood. All receptors come from a woman aged 18-29 years with Graves' ophthalmopathy.

This clonotype was seen at least ten times. The chain carries TRBV7-2 and TRBJ2-2; D gene uncertain. The V end was cut by 0 bases, the J end by 1 base, with 9 bases between. The CDR3 length is 16 residues. Per the germline V gene, CDR1 is SGHTA and CDR2 is FQGNSA. The CDR3 sequence: CASSLASTGNTGELFF. The CDR3 coding sequence is TGTGCCAGCAGCTTAGCGTCCACTGGGAACACCGGGGAGCTGTTTTTT.

This clonotype occurred many times. The chain recombines TRBV2 with TRBJ2-5; D might be TRBD2 (6 bases). The CDR3 length is 15 residues. V was pared by 6 bases and J by 1 base, with 15 bases between. Germline lookup yields CDR1 SNHLY and CDR2 FYNNEI. CDR3: CASSPPLAIQETQYF. Here the CDR3 DNA reads TGTGCCAGCAGCCCCCCCCTAGCGATCCAAGAGACCCAGTACTTC. The complete variable domain, with remaining parts taken from reference TRBV2 and TRBJ2-5, reads EPEVTQTPSHQVTQMGQEVILRCVPISNHLYFYWYRQILGQKVEFLVSFYNNEISEKSEIFDDQFSVERPDGSNFTLKIRSTKLEDSAMYFCASSPPLAIQETQYFGPGTRLLVL.

The sample holds many counts of this clonotype. This chain connects TRBV11-3 to TRBJ2-1, with D possibly TRBD2 on 6 matching bases. Trimming pared 1 base from V and 7 bases from J, leaving 17 bases between. Germline-derived CDR1 and CDR2 are SGHNT and YENEEA. The CDR3 runs 16 residues. The CDR3 DNA follows: TGTGCCAGCAGCTTAGCTTACGGCGGGATGGGGAATGAGCAGTTCTTC. It codes for CASSLAYGGMGNEQFF.

The V and J genes are TRBV4-1 and TRBJ1-1; D not resolved. CDR3 size: 15 residues. Germline values: CDR1 MGHRA, CDR2 YSYEKL. With 0 bases removed from V and 0 bases from J, the gap between germline ends came to 8 bases. CDR3 sequence reads: CASSQDLYLNTEAFF. In DNA form, the CDR3 reads TGCGCCAGCAGCCAAGATTTATACTTGAACACTGAAGCTTTCTTT.

This clonotype turned up a few times. V usage is TRBV7-9 and J usage is TRBJ1-5, with a weak D call TRBD1 (6 bases). Trimming stripped 5 bases from V and 7 bases from J, with 15 bases between. The germline CDR1 and CDR2 sequences are SEHNR and FQNEAQ (reference sequence). This CDR3 region has 14 residues. This CDR3 reads CASSQGGATQPQHF. The CDR3 coding sequence is TGTGCCAGCAGCCAAGGGGGGGCTACACAGCCCCAGCATTTT.

This clonotype was recorded at least ten times. The genes are TRBV7-2 and TRBJ1-1; D remains ambiguous. CDR3 size: 17 residues. The V and J ends lost 2 bases and 1 base respectively, with 17 bases between them. Germline CDR1 and CDR2: SGHTA and FQGNSA. The DNA of the CDR3 is TGTGCCAGCAGCTTATTTGCAGGACCTTTACGGAACACTGAAGCTTTCTTT. Translation gives CASSLFAGPLRNTEAFF.

Ten or more counts support this clonotype. The chain combines TRBV28 with TRBJ1-2; D is ambiguous. The V gene's germline CDR1 is MDHEN and CDR2 SYDVKM. Trimming took 2 bases from V and 8 from J, leaving 12 bases between them. CDR3 length: 13 residues. CDR3 amino acids: CASSLLDQDGYTF. In nucleotides, the CDR3 is TGTGCCAGCAGTTTACTTGACCAGGACGGCTACACCTTC.

V and J are TRBV18 and TRBJ1-6; D remains unclear. The germline V gene has CDR1 KGHSH and CDR2 LQKENI. This CDR3 comprises 15 residues. The V end was cut by 2 bases, the J end by 5 bases, with 10 bases between. CDR3 in amino acids: CASSPYSENNSPLHF. In nucleotides, the CDR3 is TGTGCCAGCTCACCATATTCCGAAAATAATTCACCCCTCCACTTT. Full variable domain (outside the CDR3, taken from reference TRBV18 and TRBJ1-6): NAGVMQNPRHLVRRRGQEARLRCSPMKGHSHVYWYRQLPEEGLKFMVYLQKENIIDESGMPKERFSAEFPKEGPSILRIQQVVRGDSAAYFCASSPYSENNSPLHFGNGTRLTVT.

The sample holds many counts of this clonotype. V gene TRBV28 combines with J gene TRBJ2-1; D is undetermined. V was clipped by 4 bases and J by 4 bases, with 11 bases between them. Germline V gives CDR1 MDHEN, CDR2 SYDVKM. The CDR3 sequence is 14 residues long. CDR3: CASSSGQAYNEQFF. DNA of the CDR3: TGTGCCAGCAGTTCTGGGCAGGCGTACAATGAGCAGTTCTTC.

V and J are TRBV2 and TRBJ2-7; 13 bases match TRBD2. CDR3 size: 15 residues. V trimming: 7 bases; J trimming: 0 bases; junction bases outside the gene matches: 3. Germline V CDR1 and CDR2: SNHLY, FYNNEI. In DNA, the CDR3 is TGTGCCAGCACCGGACTAGCGGGAGTCTCCTACGAGCAGTACTTC. This sequence encodes CASTGLAGVSYEQYF.

This clonotype showed up many times. V gene TRBV28 combines with J gene TRBJ1-2; 7 nucleotides match TRBD1. The germline gives CDR1 MDHEN, CDR2 SYDVKM. V lost 7 bases to trimming and J lost 0 bases; unmatched junction nucleotides: 11. There are 16 residues in the CDR3. CDR3 protein: CASTRGYRGPNYGYTF. Written as DNA, the CDR3 is TGTGCCAGCACCCGGGGGTACAGGGGCCCTAACTATGGCTACACCTTC.

This clonotype appeared many times. The chain has TRBV28 and TRBJ2-7; D not resolved. The CDR3 sequence is 11 residues long. Trimming stripped 5 bases from V and 7 bases from J, with 9 bases between. Germline V gene lookup returns CDR1 MDHEN and CDR2 SYDVKM. The CDR3 DNA follows: TGTGCCAGCAGTATAGAGAGGGAGCAGTACTTC. Protein: CASSIEREQYF.

The rearrangement joins TRBV28 to TRBJ1-6, with 7 bases fitting TRBD1. From germline, CDR1 is MDHEN and CDR2 SYDVKM. V lost 8 bases to trimming and J lost 6 bases; unmatched junction nucleotides: 4. This CDR3 region has 13 residues. The CDR3 region has the DNA TGTGCCAGCGGGGGACAGCCTAATTCACCCCTCCACTTT. Its translation: CASGGQPNSPLHF.

This clonotype was recorded many times. V usage is TRBV7-2 and J usage is TRBJ2-3, with D tentatively TRBD2 (5 bases). Germline values: CDR1 SGHTA, CDR2 FQGNSA. The germline V and J ends were trimmed by 1 base and 2 bases, with 10 bases remaining between them. The CDR3 length is 15 residues. CDR3 in DNA: TGTGCCAGCAGCTTAGTCGGACTGGTCACAGATACGCAGTATTTT. It encodes CASSLVGLVTDTQYF.

This clonotype came up many times. V gene TRBV7-9 combines with J gene TRBJ1-2, with a weak D call TRBD1 (6 bases). Per germline, CDR1 SEHNR and CDR2 FQNEAQ (reference sequence). V dropped 5 bases and J dropped 9 bases, with 25 bases sitting between them. The CDR3 spans 16 residues. CDR3 sequence (DNA): TGTGCCAGCAGCGTTCGACAGGTTCGTGAGGACGATAGCTACACCTTC. It encodes CASSVRQVREDDSYTF.

At least ten counts were recorded for this clonotype. The chain recombines TRBV7-6 with TRBJ2-2, with TRBD1 identical over 11 bases. CDR1 is SGHVS, CDR2 FNYEAQ, per germline. The CDR3 totals 14 residues. V lost 5 bases to trimming and J lost 7 bases; unmatched junction nucleotides: 3. As DNA, the CDR3 is TGTGCCAGCAGCCCGGGACAGGGGGACGGGGAGCTGTTTTTT. This codes for CASSPGQGDGELFF. The variable domain in full, completed from reference TRBV7-6 and TRBJ2-2, reads GAGVSQSPRYKVTKRGQDVALRCDPISGHVSLYWYRQALGQGPEFLTYFNYEAQQDKSGLPNDRFSAERPEGSISTLTIQRTEQRDSAMYRCASSPGQGDGELFFGEGSRLTVL.